This TCR beta chain was documented in a study of blood T cell repertoires in COVID-19. Followed longitudinally, the Seattle patients had been enrolled during active infection. The repertoire was sequenced with immunoSEQ multiplex PCR; TCRdb's copy has only in-frame clones and lacks some. This table has about 370,000 clones, roughly 90% appearing once. The CDR3 is 15 amino acids. From germline, CDR1 is MGHRA and CDR2 YSYEKL. The V gene lost 1 base and the J gene lost 9 bases, with 16 bases spanning the gap. This sequence was found in a woman younger than 45 with COVID-19, enrolled during active disease. The rearrangement joins TRBV4-1 to TRBJ2-1, with D possibly being TRBD1 (5 bases). The source material was peripheral blood. The DNA for the CDR3 is TGCGCCAGCAGCCAAGTGGGGCAGGGTAGGAGTGAGCAGTTCTTC. Encoded protein: CASSQVGQGRSEQFF.